This T cell receptor beta chain originates from a study of cytomegalovirus exposure and HLA in healthy donors. Study-level points and caveats: Cytomegalovirus association was assigned to more than 150 TCR beta chains. A classifier reportedly called cytomegalovirus status with high sensitivity and specificity. Presence/absence analyses took donor sequencing depth as roughly uniform.

As concerns this clone: Its antigen is not identified.

Amplification used 60 Vbeta primers and 13 Jbeta primers. Generated by immunoSEQ multiplex PCR, the TCRdb table keeps only in-frame clones and is missing some. The sample holds more than 150,000 clones, roughly four fifths seen once. The donors gave bone marrow, and they were healthy. The CDR3 totals 17 residues. Germline trimming cut 3 bases from V and 5 bases from J; bases unmatched to any gene: 8. In germline, CDR1 is LGHNA, CDR2 YSLEER. The sequence came from a man between 50 and 59 years old in good health and CMV-seronegative. The V gene is TRBV4-3, the J gene TRBJ2-2; 11 bases are shared with TRBD2. The sequenced sample was PBMCs. Here the CDR3 reads CASSHELAGVGTGELFF. CDR3 DNA: TGCGCCAGCAGCCATGAACTAGCGGGGGTAGGGACCGGGGAGCTGTTTTTT.